A selection of T cell receptor beta chains follows, all from one sample in a study of identifying expanded T cells in peripheral blood. Repertoires were generated with immunoSEQ multiplex PCR, while TCRdb's copy carries only in-frame clones and drops some. The top ten hold just under 4.5% of the sample, which has 75,000 to 95,000 clones, roughly 84% seen once. Source material: blood. All receptors come from a person aged 18-69 years in good health. Each CDR3 is given with its conserved first and last residue. The D gene is left open where the match is weak. Only some rows state a clone size, as once, few, many or a class for expanded clones.

d_call j_call v_call clone_size cdr3_nt cdr3_aa
- TRBJ1-1 TRBV5-7 - TGTGCCAGCAGCTTGGTTGTACACCCGGTCCCTGAAGCTTTCTTT CASSLVVHPVPEAFF
- TRBJ2-7 TRBV6-6 - TGTGCCAGCCGCCAGCTCTGGGAGCAGTACTTC CASRQLWEQYF
- TRBJ1-2 TRBV6-5 few TGTGCCAGCAGTTATACAGGGACCGATGGCTACACCTTC CASSYTGTDGYTF
TRBD1 TRBJ2-7 TRBV6-5 - TGTGCCGGCAGTCAAGGGGACAGCTACTACGAGCAGTACTTC CAGSQGDSYYEQYF
- TRBJ1-3 TRBV7-9 - TGTGCCAGCGGATCACAGTACTCTGGAAACACCATATATTTT CASGSQYSGNTIYF
- TRBJ1-2 TRBV30 - TGTGCCTGGAGTGTTAGGGTAGCTAACTATGGCTACACCTTC CAWSVRVANYGYTF
- TRBJ1-6 TRBV30 - TGTGCCTGGAGTCGAACCAAACCATCACCCCTCCACTTT CAWSRTKPSPLHF
- TRBJ1-1 TRBV11-3 few TGTGCCAGCAGCTTAAGCAGGACCTCTGAAGCTTTCTTT CASSLSRTSEAFF
- TRBJ1-1 TRBV5-1 - TGCGCCAGCAGCTTCGAGGGGCGCATCACTGAAGCTTTCTTT CASSFEGRITEAFF
TRBD1 TRBJ1-1 TRBV7-9 - TGTGCCAGCAGCTTAGCTCAGCGCTCGGACAGGGCCCCTTCCGCTTTCTTT CASSLAQRSDRAPSAFF
TRBD1 TRBJ2-1 TRBV5-8 - TGTGCCAGCAGTTCGGTCACAGAAGACAGGGTCCATGAGCAGTTCTTC CASSSVTEDRVHEQFF
TRBD1 TRBJ2-3 TRBV11-3 - TGTGCCAGCAGCGTAGACAGGGTAAAGTATTTT CASSVDRVKYF
- TRBJ2-5 TRBV27 - TGTGCCAGCAGTTTTAGCAGTAATGAAGAGACCCAGTACTTC CASSFSSNEETQYF
- TRBJ1-1 TRBV6-1 - TGTGCCAGCAGTGACAACTCGGAGAACACTGAAGCTTTCTTT CASSDNSENTEAFF
TRBD2 TRBJ2-7 TRBV5-6 - TGTGCCAGCAGCTTGGTATGGGGAGGGGAGCAGTACTTC CASSLVWGGEQYF
- TRBJ1-2 TRBV19 - TGTGCCAGTAGTATAGATGGTCTGGGGGTCAAGGGCTATGGCTACACCTTC CASSIDGLGVKGYGYTF
- TRBJ2-2 TRBV5-1 - TGCGCCAGCGGCGAAGGGAGTCTTAACACCGGGGAGCTGTTTTTT CASGEGSLNTGELFF
TRBD1 TRBJ1-5 TRBV11-3 few TGTGCCAGCAGCTTAGTGGTCCCTAACGACAGGGAACAACAGCCCCAGCATTTT CASSLVVPNDREQQPQHF
- TRBJ2-7 TRBV2 - TGTGCCAGCAGTGCAGGCAGGGTCGCATACGAGCAGTACTTC CASSAGRVAYEQYF
TRBD2 TRBJ2-1 TRBV4-3 medium-sized TGCGCCAGCAGCCAAGATTCCGCGGGGGGCTACAATGAGCAGTTCTTC CASSQDSAGGYNEQFF
TRBD1 TRBJ2-3 TRBV5-1 - TGCGCCAGCAGCTCCGCGACAGGGAGCGCAGATACGCAGTATTTT CASSSATGSADTQYF
- TRBJ2-5 TRBV5-1 - TGCGCCAGCAGCTTGGAGGCTAGGGGCCAAGAGACCCAGTACTTC CASSLEARGQETQYF
TRBD1 TRBJ1-2 TRBV28 - TGTGCCAGCAGCCCCCAGACAGGGATCGGAGGCTACACCTTC CASSPQTGIGGYTF
TRBD1 TRBJ1-4 TRBV4-3 - TGCGCCAGCAGCCCAACAGGCGCGGGACAGGGGTCTAAACTGTTTTTT CASSPTGAGQGSKLFF
- TRBJ2-1 TRBV29-1 - TGCAGCGTCGCTTTTGGGGCCAACAATGAGCAGTTCTTC CSVAFGANNEQFF
- TRBJ2-4 TRBV5-8 - TGTGCCAGCAGCTTGGTTCAGAGAGCCAAAAACATTCAGTACTTC CASSLVQRAKNIQYF
TRBD1 TRBJ1-1 TRBV7-8 - TGTGCCAGCAGCTTAGCGCAGGGGGGGGTGAACACTGAAGCTTTCTTT CASSLAQGGVNTEAFF
TRBD2 TRBJ2-1 TRBV13 - TGTGCCAGCAGCTCAGCGGGGGAGGCCTACAATGAGCAGTTCTTC CASSSAGEAYNEQFF
- TRBJ1-5 TRBV4-1 - TGCGCCAGCAGCCAATGGGGTGATTCCAATCAGCCCCAGCATTTT CASSQWGDSNQPQHF